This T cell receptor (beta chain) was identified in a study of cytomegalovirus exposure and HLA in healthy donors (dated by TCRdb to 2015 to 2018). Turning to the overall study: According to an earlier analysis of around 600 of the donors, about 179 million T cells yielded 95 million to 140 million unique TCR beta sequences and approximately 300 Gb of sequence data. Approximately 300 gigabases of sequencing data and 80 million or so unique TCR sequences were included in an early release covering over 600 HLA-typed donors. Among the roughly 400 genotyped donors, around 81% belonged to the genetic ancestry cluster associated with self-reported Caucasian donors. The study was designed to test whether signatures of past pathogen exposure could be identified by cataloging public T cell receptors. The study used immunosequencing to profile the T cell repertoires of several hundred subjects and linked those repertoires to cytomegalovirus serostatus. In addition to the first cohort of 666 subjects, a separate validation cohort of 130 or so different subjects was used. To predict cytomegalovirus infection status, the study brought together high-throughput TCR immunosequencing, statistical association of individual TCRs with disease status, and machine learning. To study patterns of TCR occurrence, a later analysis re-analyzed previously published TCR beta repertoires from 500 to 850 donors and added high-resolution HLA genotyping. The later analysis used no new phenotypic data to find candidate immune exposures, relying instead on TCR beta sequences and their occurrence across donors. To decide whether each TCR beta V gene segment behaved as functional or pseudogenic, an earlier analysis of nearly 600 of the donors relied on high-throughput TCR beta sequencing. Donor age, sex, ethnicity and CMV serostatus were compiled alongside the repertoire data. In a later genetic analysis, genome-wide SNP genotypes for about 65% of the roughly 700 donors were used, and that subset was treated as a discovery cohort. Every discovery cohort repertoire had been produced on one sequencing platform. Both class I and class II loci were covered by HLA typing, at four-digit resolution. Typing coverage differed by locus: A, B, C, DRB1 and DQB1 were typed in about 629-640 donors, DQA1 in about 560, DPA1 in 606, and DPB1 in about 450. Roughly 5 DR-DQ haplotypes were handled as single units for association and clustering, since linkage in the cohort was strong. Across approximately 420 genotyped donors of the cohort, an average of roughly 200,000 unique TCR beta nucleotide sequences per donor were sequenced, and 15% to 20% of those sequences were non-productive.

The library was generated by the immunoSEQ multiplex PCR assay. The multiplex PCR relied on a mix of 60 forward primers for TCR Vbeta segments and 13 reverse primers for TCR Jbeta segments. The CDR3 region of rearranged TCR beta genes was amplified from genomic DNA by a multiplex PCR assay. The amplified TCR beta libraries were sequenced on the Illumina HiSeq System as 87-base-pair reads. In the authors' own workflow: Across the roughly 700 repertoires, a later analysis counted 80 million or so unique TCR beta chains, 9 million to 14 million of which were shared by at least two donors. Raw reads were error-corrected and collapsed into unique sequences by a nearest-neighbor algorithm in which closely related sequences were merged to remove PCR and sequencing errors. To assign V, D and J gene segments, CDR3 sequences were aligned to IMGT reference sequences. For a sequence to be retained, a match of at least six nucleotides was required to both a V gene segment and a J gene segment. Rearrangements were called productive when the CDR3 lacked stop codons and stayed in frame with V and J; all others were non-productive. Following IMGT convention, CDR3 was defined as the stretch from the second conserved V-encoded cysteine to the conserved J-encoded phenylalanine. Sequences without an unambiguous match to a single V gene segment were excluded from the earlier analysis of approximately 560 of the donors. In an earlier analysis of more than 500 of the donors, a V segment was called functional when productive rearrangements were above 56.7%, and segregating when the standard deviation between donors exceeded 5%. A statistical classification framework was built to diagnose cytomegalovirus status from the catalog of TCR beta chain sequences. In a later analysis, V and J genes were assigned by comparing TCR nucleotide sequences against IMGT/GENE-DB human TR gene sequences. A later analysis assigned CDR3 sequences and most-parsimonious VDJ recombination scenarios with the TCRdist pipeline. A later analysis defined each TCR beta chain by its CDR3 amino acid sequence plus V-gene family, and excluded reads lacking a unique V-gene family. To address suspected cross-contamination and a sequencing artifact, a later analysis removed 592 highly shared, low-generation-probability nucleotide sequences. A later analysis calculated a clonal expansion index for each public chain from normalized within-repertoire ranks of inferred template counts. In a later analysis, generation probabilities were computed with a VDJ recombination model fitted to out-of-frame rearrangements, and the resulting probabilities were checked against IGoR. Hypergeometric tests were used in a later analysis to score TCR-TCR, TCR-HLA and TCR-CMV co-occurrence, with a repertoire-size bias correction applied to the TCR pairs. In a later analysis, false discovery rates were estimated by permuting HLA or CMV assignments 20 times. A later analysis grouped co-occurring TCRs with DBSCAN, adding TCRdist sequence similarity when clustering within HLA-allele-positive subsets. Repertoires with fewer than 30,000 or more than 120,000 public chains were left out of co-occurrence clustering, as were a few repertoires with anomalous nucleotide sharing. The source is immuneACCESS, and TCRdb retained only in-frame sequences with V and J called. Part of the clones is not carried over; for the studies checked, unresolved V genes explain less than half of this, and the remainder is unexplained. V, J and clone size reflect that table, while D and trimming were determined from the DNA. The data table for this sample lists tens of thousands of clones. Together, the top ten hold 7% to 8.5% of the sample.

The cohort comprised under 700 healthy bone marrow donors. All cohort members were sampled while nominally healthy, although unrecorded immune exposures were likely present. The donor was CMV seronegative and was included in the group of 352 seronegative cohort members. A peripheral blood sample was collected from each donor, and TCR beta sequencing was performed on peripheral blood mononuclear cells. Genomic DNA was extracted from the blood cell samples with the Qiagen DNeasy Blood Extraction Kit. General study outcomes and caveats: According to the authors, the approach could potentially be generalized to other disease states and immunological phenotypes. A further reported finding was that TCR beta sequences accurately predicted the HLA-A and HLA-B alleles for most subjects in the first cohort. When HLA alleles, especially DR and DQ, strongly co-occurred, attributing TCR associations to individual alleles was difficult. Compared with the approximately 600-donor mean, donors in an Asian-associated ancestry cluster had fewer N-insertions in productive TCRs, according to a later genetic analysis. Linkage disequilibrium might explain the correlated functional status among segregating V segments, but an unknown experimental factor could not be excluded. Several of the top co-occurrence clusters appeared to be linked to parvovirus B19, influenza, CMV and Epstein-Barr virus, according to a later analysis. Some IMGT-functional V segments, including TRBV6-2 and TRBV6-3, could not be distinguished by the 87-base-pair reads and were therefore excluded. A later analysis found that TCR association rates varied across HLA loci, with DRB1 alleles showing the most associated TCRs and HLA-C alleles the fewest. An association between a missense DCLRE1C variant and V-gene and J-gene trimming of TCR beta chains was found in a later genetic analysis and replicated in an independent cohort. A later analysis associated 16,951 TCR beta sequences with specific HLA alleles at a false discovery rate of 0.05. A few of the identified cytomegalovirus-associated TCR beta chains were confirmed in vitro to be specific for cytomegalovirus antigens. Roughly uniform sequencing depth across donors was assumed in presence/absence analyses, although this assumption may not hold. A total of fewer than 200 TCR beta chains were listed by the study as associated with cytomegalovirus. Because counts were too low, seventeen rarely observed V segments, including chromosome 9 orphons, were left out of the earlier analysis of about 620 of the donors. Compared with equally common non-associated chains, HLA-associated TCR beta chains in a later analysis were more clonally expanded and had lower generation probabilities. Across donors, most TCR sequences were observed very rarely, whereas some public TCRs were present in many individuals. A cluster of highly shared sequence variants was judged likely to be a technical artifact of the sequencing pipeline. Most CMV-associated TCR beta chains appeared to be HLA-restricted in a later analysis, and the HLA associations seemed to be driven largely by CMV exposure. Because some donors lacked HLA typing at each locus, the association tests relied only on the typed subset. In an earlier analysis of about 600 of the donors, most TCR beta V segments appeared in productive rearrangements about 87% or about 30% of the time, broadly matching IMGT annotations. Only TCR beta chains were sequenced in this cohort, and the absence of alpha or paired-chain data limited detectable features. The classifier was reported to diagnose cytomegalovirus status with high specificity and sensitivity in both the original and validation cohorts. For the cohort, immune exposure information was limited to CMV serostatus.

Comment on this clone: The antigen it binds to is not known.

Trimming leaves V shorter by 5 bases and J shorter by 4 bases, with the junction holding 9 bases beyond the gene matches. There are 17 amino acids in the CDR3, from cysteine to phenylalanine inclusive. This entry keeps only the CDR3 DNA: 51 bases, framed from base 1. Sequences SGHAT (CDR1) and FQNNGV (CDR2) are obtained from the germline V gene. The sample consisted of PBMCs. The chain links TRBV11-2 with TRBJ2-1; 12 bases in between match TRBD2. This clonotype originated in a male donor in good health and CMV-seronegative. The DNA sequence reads TGTGCCAGCAGCCCGTCTAGCGGGAGGGCGGGATACAATGAGCAGTTCTTC. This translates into CASSPSSGRAGYNEQFF.